Following are 20 T cell receptor beta chains from one sample sequenced in a study of human T cells and chemical hapten exposure. MiXCR was run by TCRdb on the RACE reads, yielding one entry per CDR3 protein. The sample contains about 160,000 distinct CDR3 sequences, approximately 30% of which appear only once. Regarding time point: patch test 3, about 24 weeks after DPC sensitization. Treatment specified: therapeutic diphenylcyclopropenone sensitization with weekly scalp DPC. Sequencing used whole blood, obtained in connection with sensitization to the hapten diphenylcyclopropenone (DPC). Receptors originate from a woman aged 18-30 years with alopecia areata. Some clones in this sample may be carry-over from other donors' samples.

The chain links TRBV7-9 to TRBJ2-1; D perhaps matches TRBD1 (5 bases). The CDR3 contains 12 residues. The V gene lost 2 bases and the J gene lost 7 bases, with 6 bases spanning the gap. The V gene's germline CDR1 is SEHNR and CDR2 FQNEAQ (reference sequence). CDR3 coding DNA: TGTGCCAGCAGCTTACGACAGAATGAGCAGTTCTTC. Protein: CASSLRQNEQFF.

The V gene is TRBV7-3, the J gene TRBJ2-1; 9 bases are shared with TRBD2. CDR1 SGHTA and CDR2 FQGTGA come from the germline V gene. Trimming removed 2 bases from V and 0 bases from J; junction bases left unmatched: 2. The CDR3 sequence is 16 residues long. This chain's CDR3 is CASSLSSGDSYNEQFF. The CDR3 DNA follows: TGTGCCAGCAGCTTATCTAGCGGGGACTCCTACAATGAGCAGTTCTTC. Complete variable domain (other parts from reference TRBV7-3 and TRBJ2-1): GAGVSQTPSNKVTEKGKYVELRCDPISGHTALYWYRQSLGQGPEFLIYFQGTGAADDSGLPNDRFFAVRPEGSVSTLKIQRTERGDSAVYLCASSLSSGDSYNEQFFGPGTRLTVL.

This clonotype appeared a few times. The chain links TRBV5-6 to TRBJ1-3; no definite D call. The CDR3 extends over 11 amino acids. The V end was cut by 1 base, the J end by 6 bases, with 2 bases between. Germline V gene sequence: CDR1 SGHDT, CDR2 YYEEEE. CDR3 residues: CASSLTNTIYF. As DNA, the CDR3 is TGTGCCAGCAGCTTGACAAACACCATATATTTT.

The V and J genes are TRBV7-9 and TRBJ1-1; possible D gene TRBD1, 6 bases. The V end lost 5 bases, the J end lost 7 bases, and 11 bases lay between the germline ends. This CDR3 comprises 12 residues. Germline CDR1 is SEHNR and CDR2 is FQNEAQ (reference sequence). The CDR3 loop is CASSPGQLEAFF. The CDR3 DNA follows: TGTGCCAGCAGCCCCGGACAGCTTGAAGCTTTCTTT.

This clonotype was detected a few times. The chain combines TRBV29-1 with TRBJ1-1; D perhaps matches TRBD1 (5 bases). Germline V gene sequence: CDR1 SQVTM, CDR2 ANQGSEA. V lost 3 bases to trimming and J lost 6 bases, with 14 bases between them. CDR3 size: 13 residues. The CDR3 DNA reads TGCAGCGTTGATTTTGGTCAGGGCCCTGAAGCTTTCTTT. This codes for CSVDFGQGPEAFF.

The gene calls are TRBV29-1 and TRBJ2-3, with D tentatively TRBD2 (6 bases). Germline V gene data show CDR1 as SQVTM and CDR2 as ANQGSEA. This CDR3 region has 14 residues. V lost 4 bases to trimming and J lost 0 bases, with 11 bases between them. The CDR3 spells CSVAGERSTDTQYF. Here the CDR3 DNA reads TGCAGCGTTGCGGGGGAGCGGAGCACAGATACGCAGTATTTT.

The rearrangement uses TRBV20-1 and TRBJ2-7, with TRBD2 identical over 7 bases. J gave up 0 bases and V 5 bases, and 7 bases lay outside the gene matches. The CDR3 covers 14 residues. Germline loops: CDR1 DFQATT, CDR2 SNEGSKA (reference sequence). The CDR3 coding sequence is TGCAGTGCTCCGACTAGCTTTAGCTCCTACGAGCAGTACTTC. The encoded protein is CSAPTSFSSYEQYF.

V is TRBV5-4 and J is TRBJ1-1; tentative D call: TRBD1 (6 bases). Between the trimmed V and J ends, which lost 0 bases and 4 bases, there was a span of 13 bases. CDR3 length equals 15 residues. The V gene's germline CDR1 is SGHNT and CDR2 YYREEE (reference sequence). This CDR3 reads CASSLARGPSTEAFF. DNA for the CDR3: TGTGCCAGCAGCTTGGCCCGGGGGCCGAGCACTGAAGCTTTCTTT.

V usage is TRBV5-1 and J usage is TRBJ1-1; D remains unclear. Trimming left V 4 bases short and J 0 bases short, with 10 bases between. The CDR3 sequence is 14 residues long. Germline CDR1 SGHRS, CDR2 YFSETQ. The CDR3 region has the DNA TGCGCCAGCAGCCTGGATACTGTGAACACTGAAGCTTTCTTT. This encodes CASSLDTVNTEAFF.

This clonotype has more than one count but fewer than ten. The chain recombines TRBV21-1 with TRBJ1-6; the D call in the table, TRBD1, was not verified against the DNA. TRBV21-1 counts as a pseudogene. The CDR3 is made up of 16 amino acids. For the CDR3, the DNA is TGTGCCAGCAGCAGGGACCCGAGCACCTATAATTCACCCCTCCACTTT. Translated, it gives CASSRDPSTYNSPLHF.

The chain joins TRBV2 to TRBJ2-5; maybe TRBD1 (6 bases). CDR1 and CDR2 (germline): SNHLY, FYNNEI. The CDR3 sequence is 13 residues long. V lost 6 bases, J lost 3 bases, and 11 bases lay in between. The DNA for the CDR3 is TGTGCCAGCAGCACGGACAGAAAAGAGACCCAGTACTTC. It specifies CASSTDRKETQYF. Together with reference TRBV2 and TRBJ2-5, the CDR3 gives the full variable domain: EPEVTQTPSHQVTQMGQEVILRCVPISNHLYFYWYRQILGQKVEFLVSFYNNEISEKSEIFDDQFSVERPDGSNFTLKIRSTKLEDSAMYFCASSTDRKETQYFGPGTRLLVL.

The V and J genes are TRBV4-1 and TRBJ2-1, with 8 positions matching TRBD1. J lost 10 bases, V lost 1 base, and 9 bases had no gene match. The CDR3 is 15 residues long. The germline V gene has CDR1 MGHRA and CDR2 YSYEKL. CDR3 sequence (DNA): TGCGCCAGCAGCCAAGTCGGGCAGGGGGCAGGGGAGCAGTTCTTC. Its translation is CASSQVGQGAGEQFF.

The V gene is TRBV5-1, the J gene TRBJ2-2, with 9 bases identical to TRBD2. V trimming: 7 bases; J trimming: 4 bases; junction bases outside the gene matches: 11. CDR1 and CDR2 (germline): SGHRS, YFSETQ. CDR3 length: 16 amino acids. The CDR3 region is CASLLVAGASTGELFF. The CDR3 region has the DNA TGCGCCAGCCTCCTGGTAGCGGGGGCCTCCACCGGGGAGCTGTTTTTT.

This clonotype has at least ten counts. The chain combines TRBV20-1 with TRBJ2-7; D gene uncertain. This CDR3 is built from 11 residues. Germline values: CDR1 DFQATT, CDR2 SNEGSKA (reference sequence). Trimming stripped 5 bases from V and 4 bases from J, with 9 bases between. The CDR3 sequence: CSAQDGYEQYF. CDR3 nucleotide sequence: TGCAGTGCTCAAGACGGGTACGAGCAGTACTTC.

Ten or more counts support this clonotype. V is TRBV4-3 and J is TRBJ2-3; D is undetermined. Germline CDR1 is LGHNA and CDR2 is YSLEER. The CDR3 runs to 16 residues. V was clipped by 4 bases and J by 0 bases, with 14 bases between them. The CDR3, as DNA: TGCGCCAGCAGCCCGGAACTCCGTGCTAGCACAGATACGCAGTATTTT. It is translated as CASSPELRASTDTQYF.

This clonotype appeared a few times. The chain couples TRBV7-9 to TRBJ2-3, with D perhaps matching TRBD2 (5 bases). Germline V CDR1 and CDR2: SEHNR, FQNEAQ (reference sequence). The CDR3 runs 14 residues. Trimming removed 3 bases from V and 4 bases from J, with 11 bases in between. CDR3 nucleotide sequence: TGTGCCAGCAGCTTGACCCTAGCTCCAGATACGCAGTATTTT. Translation gives CASSLTLAPDTQYF.

CDR3 sequence (DNA): TGTGCCAGCAGCTTCCTAGGTCTCAGTGAGCAGTTCTTC. Residues: CASSFLGLSEQFF. The V and J genes are TRBV5-5 and TRBJ2-1; D uncertain. V lost 2 bases and J 9 bases, leaving 12 bases between the germline ends. CDR3 length: 13 residues. Germline V gene data show CDR1 as SGHKS and CDR2 as YYEKEE (reference sequence). Full variable domain (missing parts from reference TRBV5-5 and TRBJ2-1): DAGVTQSPTHLIKTRGQQVTLRCSPISGHKSVSWYQQVLGQGPQFIFQYYEKEERGRGNFPDRFSARQFPNYSSELNVNALLLGDSALYLCASSFLGLSEQFFGPGTRLTVL.

This clonotype was recorded a few times. V is TRBV28 and J is TRBJ2-1; the match to TRBD2 covers 12 bases. This CDR3 spans 16 amino acids. With 3 bases clipped from V and 9 bases from J, the junction kept 9 bases outside the gene matches. Germline V gene lookup returns CDR1 MDHEN and CDR2 SYDVKM. The CDR3 here is CASSLNPSGGAGEQFF. The CDR3 coding sequence is TGTGCCAGCAGTTTGAATCCTAGCGGGGGGGCCGGTGAGCAGTTCTTC.

The genes are TRBV30 and TRBJ2-5; D not resolved. CDR3 length equals 13 residues. In germline, CDR1 is GTSNPN, CDR2 SVGIG (reference sequence). V gave up 1 base and J gave up 2 bases, with 8 bases separating them. CDR3 coding DNA: TGTGCCTGGAGTGGTAGTCATCAAGAGACCCAGTACTTC. Residues: CAWSGSHQETQYF.

This clonotype was counted only a few times. This rearrangement joins TRBV5-1 to TRBJ2-5; weak D call: TRBD1 (5 bases). V lost 5 bases, J lost 4 bases, and 9 bases lay in between. CDR3 length: 12 amino acids. Germline CDR1 is SGHRS and CDR2 is YFSETQ. The CDR3 sequence is CASRGRGETQYF. CDR3 nucleotides: TGCGCCAGCAGGGGGCGAGGAGAGACCCAGTACTTC.